This T cell receptor beta chain was captured by sequencing in a study of human T cells and chemical hapten exposure (dated by TCRdb to the early 2020s). Concerning the study at large: For sensitization, 2% DPC in acetone was applied to an approximately 2 cm by approximately 2 cm area of upper inner arm skin. The study tracked peripheral blood TCR repertoire changes in vivo during primary and secondary sensitization to the hapten diphenylcyclopropenone (DPC) in alopecia patients. Patch testing on the upper back used Finn chambers containing 0.01% DPC, with scoring done after 6 days according to International Contact Dermatitis Research Group standards. Blood for TCR sequencing was provided by twenty-nine alopecia patients at one to four time points (pre-sensitization, 2, 6 and 24 weeks). Blood samples were taken from patients before sensitization (week 0) and then at 2, 6 and about 24 weeks after DPC sensitization. Throughout the roughly 23-week study period, patients were also given weekly therapeutic DPC doses on the scalp. The libraries were sequenced as a pool, and the TCR yield per sample differed mostly because of small variations in library volumes within the pool. Most of the patients in the cohort were female, and the cohort covered alopecia areata with under or over 50% scalp involvement, alopecia totalis and alopecia universalis.

Points the paper makes about the study in general: After repeated subsampling, changes were observed in the strength of the expansion versus patch-test correlation and in the threshold at which the correlation became significant. Compared with pre-sensitization or healthy control sets, expanded TCRs formed significantly more large CDR3 similarity clusters, which is consistent with antigen-driven responses. The number of TCRs above 1 in 1000 frequency did not change with DPC sensitization; there was no evidence of global repertoire structure alterations. Patch test score correlated positively with the number of PT1 expanded TCRs, reaching significance at thresholds 8, 16 and 32 but not at 4. Because every patient had alopecia, a presumed autoimmune disease, the patients' immune response might differ from that of healthy individuals.

About this clonotype itself: Its specific antigen is unknown. No much larger clone exists at a distance of one base, and base qualities are not known.

The sample's time point label is to be understood as: patch test 1, 2 weeks after DPC sensitization. In the paper's terms, the treatment or condition label means: therapeutic diphenylcyclopropenone sensitization with weekly scalp DPC. At each patch-test visit, blood was drawn before the patch test was applied. Patients were eligible if aged 18 to 70, diagnosed with alopecia and judged suitable for DPC therapy, and pregnant patients were excluded. Total RNA was extracted from unfractionated whole blood collected in Tempus Blood RNA tubes. The method behind the library was RACE. Data came from a NextSeq 500. During library preparation, unique molecular identifiers were attached to individual cDNA molecules so that TCRs could be counted quantitatively and reproducibly. From each blood RNA sample, both TCR alpha and TCR beta chains were sequenced. As for the authors' bioinformatics: The median number of TCRs per sample was some 100,000, ranging from 23,224 to 690,600. The Decombinator software suite was used to annotate V, J and CDR3 in the TCR reads. To make PS versus PT1 abundance plots, every sample was subsampled to the same number of TCRs (28,000). Expanded TCRs were defined as absent before sensitization and observed at least eight times at the 2-week time point. TCRdb reworked the public reads: Q25 trimming with fastp, MiXCR clone assembly, productive beta chains retained. Rows matching on CDR3 protein sequence are summarized as one entry with the most common DNA and genes. The V and J calls come from TCRdb's annotation, not from the publication. Present in this sample are approximately 82,000 distinct CDR3 sequences, about 10% of which were seen just once. Approximately 3.7% of the sample is held by the ten biggest clonotypes.

Looking up the germline V gene (reference sequence) yields CDR1 SGHKS and CDR2 YYEKEE. The CDR3 goes from the cysteine to the phenylalanine over 15 residues. The retained sequence is limited to the CDR3, 45 bases, with the frame set at the first base. Cut back by 1 base and 8 bases, the V and J ends lie 18 bases apart. The sample consisted of whole blood, taken in connection with sensitization to the hapten diphenylcyclopropenone (DPC). The chain is encoded by TRBV5-5 joined to TRBJ1-1; the D segment cannot be called with confidence. This clonotype originated in a woman aged 55 to 70 with alopecia areata. Some clones in this sample may be carry-over from other donors' samples. This receptor carries the CDR3 CASSLRGQAPREAFF. The DNA is TGTGCCAGCAGCTTGCGAGGGCAGGCTCCCCGCGAAGCTTTCTTT.